This T cell receptor (beta chain) was retrieved from a study of shared clonotypes between healthy human individuals. Whole-study findings and limits: Rarefaction curves obtained for sorted subsets showed sequencing incomplete despite large depth.

Several immunoSEQ 96-well plates shared each subset's DNA, each plate a replicate. The input for sorted-subset replicate PCRs was 200 ng DNA, tens of thousands of T cell genomes. Method: immunoSEQ multiplex PCR; TCRdb's copy keeps in-frame clones and lacks some. Here the sample spans about 2.2 million clones, roughly 91% being singletons. The naive CD8 subset, CD45RO-negative cells positively selected for CCR7, excluded terminally differentiated effector memory CD45RA+ cells. Note on this clone: Its specificity is not known.

CDR1 SGHVS and CDR2 FQNEAQ come from the germline V gene. With V trimmed by 5 bases and J by 2 bases, 3 bases remained unmatched. This CDR3 region has 14 residues. The receptor comes from a man younger than 35 in good health. Some clones in this sample may be carry-over from other donors' samples. Sequencing was done on a sample of naive CD8+ T cells from PBMCs. This chain uses TRBV7-8 with TRBJ1-5, with 7 bases matching TRBD1. CDR3 in DNA: TGTGCCAGCAGCCCAGGGGGGGGCAATCAGCCCCAGCATTTT. Translated: CASSPGGGNQPQHF.